Presented here are 25 T cell receptor beta chains from one specimen sequenced in a study of blood T cell repertoires in COVID-19. Generated by immunoSEQ multiplex PCR, the TCRdb table keeps only in-frame clones and is missing some. The sample consists of 25,000 to 30,000 clones, approximately 89% of them appearing once. Sequencing input: peripheral blood. The receptors shown here come from a human donor with acute or convalescent COVID-19. The donor label of this sample is uncertain.

This clone was detected only once. This rearrangement joins TRBV9 to TRBJ2-1; 8 bases are a match to TRBD2. This CDR3 contains 14 residues. The germline V gene encodes CDR1 SGDLS and CDR2 YYNGEE. Trimming took 3 bases from V and 7 from J; bases not matched to a gene: 6. CDR3 region: CASSGRGGRNEQFF. CDR3 sequence (DNA): TGTGCCAGCAGCGGACGGGGGGGCCGGAATGAGCAGTTCTTC.

This chain joins TRBV21-1 and TRBJ2-5; the table assigns TRBD2, which was not confirmed against the DNA. TRBV21-1 is noted as a pseudogene. The CDR3 is 13 amino acids. CDR3 coding DNA: TGTGCCAGCAGCTCTAGCGGCCAAGAGACCCAGTACTTC. It encodes CASSSSGQETQYF.

As for this clone: The junction and the germline gene differ at one end; a read error may be behind it. The rearrangement joins TRBV3-1 (or the pseudogene TRBV3-2) to TRBJ2-2; 12 nucleotides match TRBD2. In germline, CDR1 is LGHDT, CDR2 YNNKEL (reference sequence). The CDR3 spans 16 residues. The CDR3 here is CASSSETSGSYRGAVF. DNA of the CDR3: TGTGCCAGCAGCTCGGAGACTAGCGGGAGTTACCGGGGAGCTGTTTTT.

The chain recombines TRBV7-8 with TRBJ2-1; TRBD1 matches 9 bases. From germline, CDR1 is SGHVS and CDR2 FQNEAQ. V lost 5 bases to trimming and J lost 5 bases; unmatched junction nucleotides: 4. CDR3 size: 14 residues. The CDR3 sequence is CASSKTGGNNEQFF. The CDR3 DNA reads TGTGCCAGCAGCAAGACAGGGGGTAACAATGAGCAGTTCTTC.

This rearrangement joins TRBV18 to TRBJ1-5; 7 bases map to TRBD1. CDR3 size: 16 residues. V was clipped by 1 base and J by 0 bases; unmatched bases: 3. CDR1 and CDR2 (germline): KGHSH, LQKENI. The CDR3 bases are TGTGCCAGCTCACCACAGACAGGGTCTAGCAATCAGCCCCAGCATTTT. It encodes CASSPQTGSSNQPQHF.

This chain uses TRBV4-1 with TRBJ2-7; 12 bases fit TRBD1. Germline CDR1 is MGHRA and CDR2 is YSYEKL. There are 15 residues in the CDR3. J gave up 4 bases and V 3 bases, and 4 bases lay outside the gene matches. The CDR3, as DNA: TGCGCCAGCAGCCAGAAGGGACAGGGGGCGTACGAGCAGTACTTC. It is translated as CASSQKGQGAYEQYF.

For this clone: A read error may account for a junction end that differs from germline. This sample includes further DNA sequences coding for the same CDR3. V is TRBV5-6 and J is TRBJ1-1; the match to TRBD1 covers 7 bases. The CDR3 extends over 16 amino acids. The germline gives CDR1 SGHDT, CDR2 YYEEEE. The CDR3 DNA sequence: TGCGCCAGCAGCTTGTCCGGGCAGGGGGGCAACACTGAAGCTTTCTTT. It codes for CASSLSGQGGNTEAFF.

This clone was detected once. V is TRBV5-1 and J is TRBJ2-2, with D hard to call. V was shortened by 0 bases and J by 8 bases, with 14 bases between the two germline ends. The CDR3 totals 15 residues. Germline-derived CDR1 and CDR2 are SGHRS and YFSETQ. DNA for the CDR3: TGCGCCAGCAGCTTGGACCCAGGTTCGAGAGGGGAGCTGTTTTTT. Translated, it gives CASSLDPGSRGELFF.

This chain joins TRBV7-2 and TRBJ2-1; TRBD1 might be the D (5 bases). The CDR3 sequence is 15 residues long. Germline CDR1 and CDR2: SGHTA and FQGNSA. The V end was cut by 4 bases, the J end by 1 base, with 11 bases between. The CDR3 is CASSYQPGSYNEQFF. The DNA for the CDR3 is TGTGCCAGCAGCTATCAACCAGGGTCCTACAATGAGCAGTTCTTC.

This chain connects TRBV3-1 (or the pseudogene TRBV3-2) to TRBJ2-1, with 11 nucleotides matching TRBD2. The J segment lost 8 bases and the V segment lost 3 bases, leaving 12 bases of the junction unmatched. Germline V gene sequence: CDR1 LGHDT, CDR2 YNNKEL (reference sequence). This CDR3 has 17 amino acids. This CDR3 reads CASSQSSGRARLDEQFF. The DNA for the CDR3 is TGTGCCAGCAGCCAGAGTAGCGGGAGGGCCCGTTTGGATGAGCAGTTCTTC.

This chain uses TRBV6-5 with TRBJ1-2; TRBD1 matches 7 bases. This CDR3 has 13 residues. V was clipped by 6 bases and J by 6 bases; unmatched bases: 7. Per the germline V gene, CDR1 is MNHEY and CDR2 is SVGAGI. The CDR3, as DNA: TGTGCCAGCAGCAGACAGGGAATCGATGGCTACACCTTC. Translation gives CASSRQGIDGYTF.

The chain combines TRBV11-1 with TRBJ1-2, with 8 bases aligning to TRBD1. The ends lost 5 bases at V and 4 bases at J; junction bases unmatched: 6. CDR3 length: 14 amino acids. Germline V gene sequence: CDR1 SGHAT, CDR2 FQDESV (reference sequence). CDR3 nucleotides: TGTGCCAGCAGCCACGGACAGGGAGTCTATGGCTACACCTTC. It encodes CASSHGQGVYGYTF.

The CDR3 region has the DNA TGTGCCAGCAGTTTTTCCGGGAGGGGGAGCATTCAGTACTTC. Its protein is CASSFSGRGSIQYF. The chain combines TRBV27 with TRBJ2-4; 8 bases map to TRBD2. CDR3 size: 14 residues. Germline V gene sequence: CDR1 MNHEY, CDR2 SMNVEV (reference sequence). J was trimmed by 9 bases and V by 3 bases; bases with no gene match: 7.

The chain links TRBV20-1 to TRBJ2-3, with TRBD1 matching 11 bases. The V and J ends lost 3 bases and 3 bases, in that order; junction bases with no gene match: 5. The CDR3 sequence is 15 residues long. Germline assignment: CDR1 DFQATT and CDR2 SNEGSKA (reference sequence). The CDR3 protein is CSASLGTGGTDTQYF. CDR3 bases: TGCAGTGCTAGTTTAGGGACAGGGGGAACAGATACGCAGTATTTT.

V gene TRBV11-1 combines with J gene TRBJ2-7; 14 bases are a match to TRBD2. Germline V gene data show CDR1 as SGHAT and CDR2 as FQDESV (reference sequence). The ends lost 6 bases at V and 2 bases at J; junction bases unmatched: 3. The CDR3 length is 15 residues. The CDR3 DNA follows: TGTGCCAGCAGACAGGGACTAGCGGGGGCCTACGAGCAGTACTTC. Encoded protein: CASRQGLAGAYEQYF.

The rearrangement joins TRBV6-1 to TRBJ1-2; perhaps TRBD1 as D (5 bases). The CDR3 is 15 amino acids. CDR1 MNHNS and CDR2 SASEGT come from the germline V gene. V dropped 2 bases and J dropped 7 bases, with 17 bases sitting between them. The CDR3 region is CASSERQGRYGGYTF. The CDR3 DNA reads as TGTGCCAGCAGTGAACGGCAGGGTCGGTACGGTGGCTACACCTTC.

CDR3 in amino acids: CAWSKGTRGNQPQHF. Written as DNA, the CDR3 is TGTGCCTGGAGCAAAGGGACTAGAGGCAATCAGCCCCAGCATTTT. The chain joins TRBV30 to TRBJ1-5; TRBD1 is a possible D gene (5 bases). The V gene lost 3 bases and the J gene lost 2 bases, with 14 bases spanning the gap. This CDR3 region has 15 residues. Germline V CDR1 and CDR2: GTSNPN, SVGIG (reference sequence). The full variable domain, rest sourced from reference TRBV30 and TRBJ1-5, is SQTIHQWPATLVQPVGSPLSLECTVEGTSNPNLYWYRQAAGRGLQLLFYSVGIGQISSEVPQNLSASRPQDRQFILSSKKLLLSDSGFYLCAWSKGTRGNQPQHFGDGTRLSIL.

The chain uses TRBV18 and TRBJ1-2; D may be TRBD1 (6 bases). Germline values: CDR1 KGHSH, CDR2 LQKENI. V lost 2 bases and J 5 bases, leaving 9 bases between the germline ends. This CDR3 region has 13 residues. In DNA form, the CDR3 reads TGTGCCAGCTCACCAATGGACAGTTATGGCTACACCTTC. Its protein product is CASSPMDSYGYTF.

This chain connects TRBV7-6 to TRBJ1-3; D unclear. Trimming took 5 bases from V and 3 from J, leaving 5 bases between them. The V gene's germline CDR1 is SGHVS and CDR2 FNYEAQ. CDR3 length: 12 amino acids. CDR3 DNA sequence: TGTGCCAGCAGCCTCAGTGGAAACACCATATATTTT. Protein: CASSLSGNTIYF.

CDR3 nucleotide sequence: TGTGCCAGCAGCCCCGACGGGTCGTGGACCCAGTACTTC. This gives the protein CASSPDGSWTQYF. The chain joins TRBV7-3 to TRBJ2-5, with unresolved D. V was clipped by 5 bases and J by 7 bases, with 14 bases between them. The CDR3 loop spans 13 amino acids. The V gene's germline CDR1 is SGHTA and CDR2 FQGTGA.

The chain is built from TRBV11-2 and TRBJ1-6, with TRBD1 identical over 8 bases. The ends lost 2 bases at V and 8 bases at J; junction bases unmatched: 11. CDR3 size: 17 residues. Germline CDR1 is SGHAT and CDR2 is FQNNGV. The CDR3, as DNA: TGTGCCAGCAGCTTATATTGGCAGGGGGCCGGTGATTCACCCCTCCACTTT. Translating gives CASSLYWQGAGDSPLHF. The full variable domain, its missing parts supplied by reference TRBV11-2 and TRBJ1-6, is EAGVAQSPRYKIIEKRQSVAFWCNPISGHATLYWYQQILGQGPKLLIQFQNNGVVDDSQLPKDRFSAERLKGVDSTLKIQPAKLEDSAVYLCASSLYWQGAGDSPLHFGNGTRLTVT.

The V call is TRBV20-1, the J call TRBJ2-3; 11 positions match TRBD2. Per germline, CDR1 DFQATT and CDR2 SNEGSKA (reference sequence). This CDR3 region has 15 residues. V shed 3 bases and J 3 bases; nucleotides not matched to a gene: 5. CDR3 in amino acids: CSASFSGGGTDTQYF. CDR3 nucleotides: TGCAGTGCTAGTTTTAGCGGGGGGGGGACAGATACGCAGTATTTT.

The rearrangement uses TRBV19 and TRBJ2-1; possible D gene TRBD1, 6 bases. CDR3 size: 13 residues. The germline CDR1 and CDR2 sequences are LNHDA and SQIVND (reference sequence). The V gene lost 6 bases and the J gene lost 8 bases, with 14 bases spanning the gap. In DNA form, the CDR3 reads TGTGCCAGTAGGCTAAGGGGGATGGATGAGCAGTTCTTC. Its protein is CASRLRGMDEQFF.

The genes are TRBV14 and TRBJ1-1; weak D call: TRBD1 (6 bases). Trimming took 1 base from V and 4 from J, leaving 13 bases between them. The germline V gene has CDR1 SGHDN and CDR2 FVKESK. The CDR3 totals 15 residues. The CDR3 DNA is TGTGCCAGCAGCCAAGGGGGGGGCAGGGGCACTGAAGCTTTCTTT. Translated: CASSQGGGRGTEAFF. Combining the CDR3 with reference TRBV14 and TRBJ1-1 gives the whole variable domain EAGVTQFPSHSVIEKGQTVTLRCDPISGHDNLYWYRRVMGKEIKFLLHFVKESKQDESGMPNNRFLAERTGGTYSTLKVQPAELEDSGVYFCASSQGGGRGTEAFFGQGTRLTVV.

This rearrangement joins TRBV11-2 to TRBJ1-1; 7 nucleotides line up with TRBD1. J gave up 6 bases and V 4 bases, and 8 bases lay outside the gene matches. The CDR3 contains 14 residues. Germline V gene sequence: CDR1 SGHAT, CDR2 FQNNGV. The CDR3 protein is CASSWQGVRAEAFF. CDR3 in DNA: TGTGCCAGCAGCTGGCAGGGGGTGCGGGCTGAAGCTTTCTTT.